This is a list of T cell receptor beta chains from one sample in a study of shared clonotypes between healthy human individuals. The repertoire was sequenced with immunoSEQ multiplex PCR; TCRdb's copy has only in-frame clones and lacks some. This table holds some 2,000,000 clones, 85% to 95% found once. The sequenced sample consisted of naive CD4+ T cells sorted from blood. The receptors stem from a man aged 18 to 30 in good health. CDR3s include the opening cysteine and the closing phenylalanine or tryptophan. D genes are given only for firm matches. Not every row has a clone size; where given, it reads once, few, many or a size class.

clone size: -
D gene: TRBD1
CDR3 length: 15
V gene: TRBV28
J gene: TRBJ1-4
CDR3 DNA: TGTGCCAGCAAAATTGGACAGGCTTCTAATGAAAAACTGTTTTTT
CDR3 protein: CASKIGQASNEKLFF

clone size: -
D gene: -
CDR3 length: 19
V gene: TRBV21-1
J gene: TRBJ1-5
CDR3 DNA: TGTGCCAGCAGCAAAGACCGCTTCGAGGGGGGGCAGAGGATCCAGCCCCAGCATTTT
CDR3 protein: CASSKDRFEGGQRIQPQHF

clone size: -
D gene: TRBD1
CDR3 length: 17
V gene: TRBV27
J gene: TRBJ1-2
CDR3 DNA: TGTGCCAGCAGTCTCCGGACAGGGGTTGTTGCTAACTATGGCTACACCTTC
CDR3 protein: CASSLRTGVVANYGYTF

clone size: -
D gene: -
CDR3 length: 13
V gene: TRBV10-3
J gene: TRBJ2-1
CDR3 DNA: TGTGCCATCAGTGAGTCGGGACAATTACTGGAGTTCTTC
CDR3 protein: CAISESGQLLEFF

clone size: -
D gene: -
CDR3 length: 15
V gene: TRBV21-1
J gene: TRBJ2-5
CDR3 DNA: TGTGCCAGCAGCTCCCCGGGGGAGTACCAAGAGACCCAGTACTTC
CDR3 protein: CASSSPGEYQETQYF

clone size: -
D gene: -
CDR3 length: 15
V gene: TRBV9
J gene: TRBJ2-5
CDR3 DNA: TGTGCCAGCAGCCCACCAGAGGGAGGACAAGAGACCCAGTACTTC
CDR3 protein: CASSPPEGGQETQYF

clone size: few
D gene: -
CDR3 length: 12
V gene: TRBV28
J gene: TRBJ1-6
CDR3 DNA: TGTGCCAGCAGCCGTTCCAATTCACCCCTCCACTTT
CDR3 protein: CASSRSNSPLHF

clone size: -
D gene: TRBD2
CDR3 length: 16
V gene: TRBV4-1
J gene: TRBJ2-5
CDR3 DNA: TGCGCCAGCAGCCGTCCCGCGTCCCGGGGGGAAGAGACCCAGTACTTC
CDR3 protein: CASSRPASRGEETQYF

clone size: -
D gene: -
CDR3 length: 13
V gene: TRBV4-2
J gene: TRBJ2-5
CDR3 DNA: TGTGCCAGCAGTTTTGGGCAACAAGAGACCCAGTACTTC
CDR3 protein: CASSFGQQETQYF

clone size: -
D gene: -
CDR3 length: 14
V gene: TRBV4-3
J gene: TRBJ1-2
CDR3 DNA: TGCGCCAGCGGCCTCGACGTCACTAACTATGGCTACACCTTC
CDR3 protein: CASGLDVTNYGYTF

clone size: -
D gene: -
CDR3 length: 11
V gene: TRBV20-1
J gene: TRBJ1-2
CDR3 DNA: TGCGGAGGCAGCACTAACTATGGCTACACCTTC
CDR3 protein: CGGSTNYGYTF

clone size: -
D gene: -
CDR3 length: 19
V gene: TRBV7-9
J gene: TRBJ2-4
CDR3 DNA: TGTGCCAGCAGCTTAGCGCGTCTAGCTGAGGGGGGTGCCAAAAACATTCAGTACTTC
CDR3 protein: CASSLARLAEGGAKNIQYF

clone size: -
D gene: -
CDR3 length: 11
V gene: TRBV6-1
J gene: TRBJ2-3
CDR3 DNA: TGTGCCAGCAGTGTCACAGATACGCAGTATTTT
CDR3 protein: CASSVTDTQYF

clone size: -
D gene: -
CDR3 length: 15
V gene: TRBV6-4
J gene: TRBJ2-3
CDR3 DNA: TGTGCCAGCAGTGACTCGACCACCCGCACAGATACGCAGTATTTT
CDR3 protein: CASSDSTTRTDTQYF

clone size: -
D gene: -
CDR3 length: 15
V gene: TRBV5-4
J gene: TRBJ1-1
CDR3 DNA: TGTGCCAGCAGCTCCAGGGGATCCCCCTGGGATGAAGCTTTCTTT
CDR3 protein: CASSSRGSPWDEAFF

clone size: -
D gene: -
CDR3 length: 13
V gene: TRBV10-3
J gene: TRBJ2-7
CDR3 DNA: TGTGCCATCAGTGCTACACAGCCCTACGAGCAGTACTTC
CDR3 protein: CAISATQPYEQYF

clone size: -
D gene: -
CDR3 length: 15
V gene: TRBV11-1
J gene: TRBJ1-3
CDR3 DNA: TGTGCCAGCAGCTTAGGACTGCGCTCTGGAAACACCATATATTTT
CDR3 protein: CASSLGLRSGNTIYF

clone size: -
D gene: -
CDR3 length: 14
V gene: TRBV7-2
J gene: TRBJ1-2
CDR3 DNA: TGTGCCAGCAGCCCCCTAGGATCACCGGGTGGCTACACCTTC
CDR3 protein: CASSPLGSPGGYTF

clone size: once
D gene: -
CDR3 length: 12
V gene: TRBV2
J gene: TRBJ1-1
CDR3 DNA: TGTGCCAGCCGGACTGCGAACACTGAAGCTTTCTTT
CDR3 protein: CASRTANTEAFF

clone size: few
D gene: -
CDR3 length: 14
V gene: TRBV5-1
J gene: TRBJ1-4
CDR3 DNA: TGCGCCAGCAGCTTGGGGACAACTAATGAAAAACTGTTTTTT
CDR3 protein: CASSLGTTNEKLFF

clone size: once
D gene: -
CDR3 length: 13
V gene: TRBV5-8
J gene: TRBJ1-1
CDR3 DNA: TGTGCCAGCACCCAACAGGTTAACACTGAAGCTTTCTTT
CDR3 protein: CASTQQVNTEAFF

clone size: -
D gene: -
CDR3 length: 14
V gene: TRBV5-1
J gene: TRBJ1-1
CDR3 DNA: TGCGCCAGCAGCGGGCCCGGGACCGGCTCTGAAGCTTTCTTT
CDR3 protein: CASSGPGTGSEAFF

clone size: -
D gene: -
CDR3 length: 18
V gene: TRBV6-1
J gene: TRBJ2-1
CDR3 DNA: TGTGCCAGCAGTGAAGCTATGGGTTTCGGCGACCTCTACAATGAGCAGTTCTTC
CDR3 protein: CASSEAMGFGDLYNEQFF

clone size: -
D gene: -
CDR3 length: 13
V gene: TRBV19
J gene: TRBJ2-7
CDR3 DNA: TGTGCCAGTAGCGTCGTGGGGTCCTACGAGCAGTACTTC
CDR3 protein: CASSVVGSYEQYF

clone size: -
D gene: -
CDR3 length: 14
V gene: TRBV5-1
J gene: TRBJ2-3
CDR3 DNA: TGCGCCAGCAGCTTGGCACCGGGTACAGATACGCAGTATTTT
CDR3 protein: CASSLAPGTDTQYF

clone size: -
D gene: -
CDR3 length: 14
V gene: TRBV4-1
J gene: TRBJ1-1
CDR3 DNA: TGCGCCAGCAGCCAAGTGTATCAGAACACTGAAGCTTTCTTT
CDR3 protein: CASSQVYQNTEAFF

clone size: -
D gene: -
CDR3 length: 11
V gene: TRBV29-1
J gene: TRBJ1-2
CDR3 DNA: TGCAGCGCCCGTGCTAACTATGGCTACACCTTC
CDR3 protein: CSARANYGYTF

clone size: -
D gene: TRBD1
CDR3 length: 15
V gene: TRBV6-1
J gene: TRBJ1-5
CDR3 DNA: TGTGCCAGCAGTACTGACAGGGGAGTGAGTCAGCCCCAGCATTTT
CDR3 protein: CASSTDRGVSQPQHF

clone size: -
D gene: -
CDR3 length: 14
V gene: TRBV9
J gene: TRBJ1-1
CDR3 DNA: TGTGCCAGCAGCGCTACGGTAGCGAACACTGAAGCTTTCTTT
CDR3 protein: CASSATVANTEAFF

clone size: once
D gene: TRBD1
CDR3 length: 15
V gene: TRBV7-9
J gene: TRBJ2-1
CDR3 DNA: TGTGCCAGCAGCGTAGAGGGACAGGGGAATAATGAGCAGTTCTTC
CDR3 protein: CASSVEGQGNNEQFF

clone size: once
D gene: -
CDR3 length: 13
V gene: TRBV18
J gene: TRBJ1-2
CDR3 DNA: TGTGCCAGCTCACCTATCCGTTGGGATGGCTACACCTTC
CDR3 protein: CASSPIRWDGYTF

clone size: -
D gene: TRBD1
CDR3 length: 13
V gene: TRBV29-1
J gene: TRBJ2-7
CDR3 DNA: TGCAGCGTTGAGACAGGGGCCCGGGACGAGCAGTACTTC
CDR3 protein: CSVETGARDEQYF

clone size: once
D gene: TRBD1
CDR3 length: 14
V gene: TRBV5-6
J gene: TRBJ2-3
CDR3 DNA: TGTGCCAGCAGCCGACAGGGCCCCCCAGATACGCAGTATTTT
CDR3 protein: CASSRQGPPDTQYF

clone size: -
D gene: TRBD1
CDR3 length: 14
V gene: TRBV5-1
J gene: TRBJ1-2
CDR3 DNA: TGCGCCAGCAGTCGACAGGGCCTTGACTATGGCTACACCTTC
CDR3 protein: CASSRQGLDYGYTF

clone size: -
D gene: -
CDR3 length: 16
V gene: TRBV21-1
J gene: TRBJ1-1
CDR3 DNA: TGTGCCAGCAGCAAAAAAGGGCAGGGTTGTAACACTGAAGCTTTCTTT
CDR3 protein: CASSKKGQGCNTEAFF

clone size: -
D gene: TRBD2
CDR3 length: 15
V gene: TRBV6-1
J gene: TRBJ2-7
CDR3 DNA: TGTGCCAGCAGTGAGGTAGCGGGGATCTCCTACGAGCAGTACTTC
CDR3 protein: CASSEVAGISYEQYF